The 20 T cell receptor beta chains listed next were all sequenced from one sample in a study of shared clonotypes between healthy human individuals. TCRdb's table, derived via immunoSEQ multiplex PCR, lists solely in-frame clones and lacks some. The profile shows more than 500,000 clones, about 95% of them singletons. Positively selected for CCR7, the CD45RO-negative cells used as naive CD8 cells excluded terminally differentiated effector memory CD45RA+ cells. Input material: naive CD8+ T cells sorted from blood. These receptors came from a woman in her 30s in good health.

CDR3 nucleotide sequence: TGTGCCAGGGGGGGCGGGCTTGAATACAATGAGCAGTTCTTC. Amino acid sequence: CARGGGLEYNEQFF. This chain joins TRBV2 and TRBJ2-1; the D call may be TRBD1 or TRBD2 (6 bases each). Trimming stripped 9 bases from V and 4 bases from J, with 16 bases between. Germline CDR1 is SNHLY and CDR2 is FYNNEI. The CDR3 loop spans 14 amino acids.

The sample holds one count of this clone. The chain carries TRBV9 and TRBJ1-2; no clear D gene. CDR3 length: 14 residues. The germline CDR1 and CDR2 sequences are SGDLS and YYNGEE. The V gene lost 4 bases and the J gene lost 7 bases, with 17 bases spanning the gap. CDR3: CASSRWETMAGYTF. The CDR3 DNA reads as TGTGCCAGCAGCAGGTGGGAGACTATGGCTGGCTACACCTTC.

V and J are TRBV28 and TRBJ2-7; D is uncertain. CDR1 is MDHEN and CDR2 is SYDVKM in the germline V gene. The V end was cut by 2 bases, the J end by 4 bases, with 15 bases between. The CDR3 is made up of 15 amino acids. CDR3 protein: CASSLVSFGPYEQYF. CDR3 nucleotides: TGTGCCAGCAGTTTAGTGTCCTTCGGGCCTTACGAGCAGTACTTC. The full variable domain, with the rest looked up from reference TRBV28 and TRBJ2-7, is DVKVTQSSRYLVKRTGEKVFLECVQDMDHENMFWYRQDPGLGLRLIYFSYDVKMKEKGDIPEGYSVSREKKERFSLILESASTNQTSMYLCASSLVSFGPYEQYFGPGTRLTVT.

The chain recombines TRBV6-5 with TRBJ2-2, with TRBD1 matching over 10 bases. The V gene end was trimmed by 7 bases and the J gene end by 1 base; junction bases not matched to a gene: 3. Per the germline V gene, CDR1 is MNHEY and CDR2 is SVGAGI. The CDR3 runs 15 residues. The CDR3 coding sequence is TGTGCCAGCACCGGACAGGGGGGGAACACCGGGGAGCTGTTTTTT. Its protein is CASTGQGGNTGELFF.

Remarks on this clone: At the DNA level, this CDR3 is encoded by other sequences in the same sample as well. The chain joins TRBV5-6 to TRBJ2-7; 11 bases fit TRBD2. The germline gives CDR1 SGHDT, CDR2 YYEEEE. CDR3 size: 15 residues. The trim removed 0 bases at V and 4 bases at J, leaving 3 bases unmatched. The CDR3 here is CASSLALAGGYEQYF. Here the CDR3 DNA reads TGTGCCAGCAGCTTGGCGCTAGCGGGAGGATACGAGCAGTACTTC.

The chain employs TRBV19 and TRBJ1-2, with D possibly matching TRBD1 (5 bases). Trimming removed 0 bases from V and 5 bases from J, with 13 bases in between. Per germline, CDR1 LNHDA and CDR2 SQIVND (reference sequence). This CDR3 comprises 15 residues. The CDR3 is CASSIDTGPRYGYTF. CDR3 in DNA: TGTGCCAGTAGTATAGATACAGGCCCCCGATATGGCTACACCTTC.

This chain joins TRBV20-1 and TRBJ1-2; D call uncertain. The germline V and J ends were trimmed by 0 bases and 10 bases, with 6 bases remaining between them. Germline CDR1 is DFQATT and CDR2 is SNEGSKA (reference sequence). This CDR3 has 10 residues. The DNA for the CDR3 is TGCAGTGCTAGAGAAAATCACTACACCTTC. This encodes CSARENHYTF.

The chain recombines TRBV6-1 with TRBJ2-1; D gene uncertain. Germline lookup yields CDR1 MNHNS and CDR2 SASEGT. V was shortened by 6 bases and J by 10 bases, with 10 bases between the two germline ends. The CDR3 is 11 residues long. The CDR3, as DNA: TGTGCCAGCAGAATGGGTTACGAGCAGTTCTTC. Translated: CASRMGYEQFF.

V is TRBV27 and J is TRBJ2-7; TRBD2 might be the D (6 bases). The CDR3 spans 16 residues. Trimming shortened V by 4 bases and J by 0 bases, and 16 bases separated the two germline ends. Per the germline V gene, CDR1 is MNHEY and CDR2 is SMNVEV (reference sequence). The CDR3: CASSWGLLVFSYEQYF. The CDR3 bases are TGTGCCAGCAGTTGGGGACTGTTAGTTTTCTCCTACGAGCAGTACTTC.

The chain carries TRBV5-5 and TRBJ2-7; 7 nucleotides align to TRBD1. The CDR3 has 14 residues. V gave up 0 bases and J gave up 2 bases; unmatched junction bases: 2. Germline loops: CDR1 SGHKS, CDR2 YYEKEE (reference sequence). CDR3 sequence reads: CASSLVQGAYEQYF. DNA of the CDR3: TGTGCCAGCAGCTTGGTTCAGGGGGCCTACGAGCAGTACTTC.

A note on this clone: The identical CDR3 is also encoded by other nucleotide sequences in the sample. For the CDR3, the DNA is TGTGCCAGCAGGCTAATGAACACTGAAGCTTTCTTT. Translated, it gives CASRLMNTEAFF. The V gene is TRBV28, the J gene TRBJ1-1; D is undetermined. Germline V lookup: CDR1 MDHEN, CDR2 SYDVKM. V lost 6 bases to trimming and J lost 0 bases, with 5 bases between them. This CDR3 has 12 amino acids. Using reference TRBV28 and TRBJ1-1 for the parts outside the CDR3, the full variable domain is DVKVTQSSRYLVKRTGEKVFLECVQDMDHENMFWYRQDPGLGLRLIYFSYDVKMKEKGDIPEGYSVSREKKERFSLILESASTNQTSMYLCASRLMNTEAFFGQGTRLTVV.

The CDR3 here is CASSFGLTNTEAFF. Here the CDR3 DNA reads TGTGCCAGCAGTTTCGGATTGACGAACACTGAAGCTTTCTTT. The chain joins TRBV27 to TRBJ1-1; the D is unclear. The length of the CDR3 is 14 residues. Per germline, CDR1 MNHEY and CDR2 SMNVEV (reference sequence). V was trimmed by 3 bases and J by 1 base, leaving 9 bases between them.

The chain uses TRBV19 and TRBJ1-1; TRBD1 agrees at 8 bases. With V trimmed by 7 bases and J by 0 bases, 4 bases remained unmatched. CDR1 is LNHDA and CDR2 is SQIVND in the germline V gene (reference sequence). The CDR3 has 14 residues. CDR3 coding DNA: TGTGCCAGTACCGGACAGGGTTTGAACACTGAAGCTTTCTTT. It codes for CASTGQGLNTEAFF.

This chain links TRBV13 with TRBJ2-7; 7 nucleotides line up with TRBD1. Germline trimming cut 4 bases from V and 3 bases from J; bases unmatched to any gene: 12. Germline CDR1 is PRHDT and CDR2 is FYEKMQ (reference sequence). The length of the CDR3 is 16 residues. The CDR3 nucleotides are TGTGCCAGCAGCTCCCCCGGGACAGCCAAATTCTACGAGCAGTACTTC. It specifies CASSSPGTAKFYEQYF. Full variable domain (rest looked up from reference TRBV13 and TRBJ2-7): AAGVIQSPRHLIKEKRETATLKCYPIPRHDTVYWYQQGPGQDPQFLISFYEKMQSDKGSIPDRFSAQQFSDYHSELNMSSLELGDSALYFCASSSPGTAKFYEQYFGPGTRLTVT.

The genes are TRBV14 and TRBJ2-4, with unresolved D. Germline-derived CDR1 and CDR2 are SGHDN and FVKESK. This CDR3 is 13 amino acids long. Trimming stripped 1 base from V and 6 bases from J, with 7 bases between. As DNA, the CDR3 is TGTGCCAGCAGCCAAGTTCCGGGAAACATTCAGTACTTC. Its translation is CASSQVPGNIQYF. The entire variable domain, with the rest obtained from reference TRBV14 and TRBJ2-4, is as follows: EAGVTQFPSHSVIEKGQTVTLRCDPISGHDNLYWYRRVMGKEIKFLLHFVKESKQDESGMPNNRFLAERTGGTYSTLKVQPAELEDSGVYFCASSQVPGNIQYFGAGTRLSVL.

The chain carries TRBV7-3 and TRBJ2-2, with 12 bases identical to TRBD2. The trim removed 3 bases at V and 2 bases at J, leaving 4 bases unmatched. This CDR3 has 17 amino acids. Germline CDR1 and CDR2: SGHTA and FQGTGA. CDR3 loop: CASSLLAGGINTGELFF. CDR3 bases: TGTGCCAGCAGCTTGCTAGCGGGAGGGATAAACACCGGGGAGCTGTTTTTT.

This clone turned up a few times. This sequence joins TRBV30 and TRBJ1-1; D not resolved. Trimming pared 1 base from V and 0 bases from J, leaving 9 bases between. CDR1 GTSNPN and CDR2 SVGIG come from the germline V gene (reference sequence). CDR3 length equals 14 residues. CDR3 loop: CAWSEGLMNTEAFF. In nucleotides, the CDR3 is TGTGCCTGGAGTGAAGGACTGATGAACACTGAAGCTTTCTTT. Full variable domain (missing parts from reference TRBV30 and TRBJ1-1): SQTIHQWPATLVQPVGSPLSLECTVEGTSNPNLYWYRQAAGRGLQLLFYSVGIGQISSEVPQNLSASRPQDRQFILSSKKLLLSDSGFYLCAWSEGLMNTEAFFGQGTRLTVV.

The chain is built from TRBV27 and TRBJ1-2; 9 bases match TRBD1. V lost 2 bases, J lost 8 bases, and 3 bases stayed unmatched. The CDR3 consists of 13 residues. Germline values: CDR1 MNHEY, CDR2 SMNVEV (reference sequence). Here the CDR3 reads CASSLTTGGGYTF. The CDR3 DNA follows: TGTGCCAGCAGTTTAACGACAGGGGGAGGCTACACCTTC.

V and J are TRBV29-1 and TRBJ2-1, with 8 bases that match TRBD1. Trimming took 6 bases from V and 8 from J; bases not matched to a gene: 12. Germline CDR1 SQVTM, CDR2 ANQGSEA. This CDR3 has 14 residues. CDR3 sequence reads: CSVLAGQGRHEQFF. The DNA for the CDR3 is TGCAGCGTCCTCGCCGGACAGGGTAGGCATGAGCAGTTCTTC.

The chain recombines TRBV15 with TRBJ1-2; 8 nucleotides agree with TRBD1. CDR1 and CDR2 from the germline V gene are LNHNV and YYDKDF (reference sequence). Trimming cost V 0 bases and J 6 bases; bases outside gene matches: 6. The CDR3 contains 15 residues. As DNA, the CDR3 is TGTGCCACCAGCAGAGAATTTCAGGGGGCGAATGGCTACACCTTC. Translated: CATSREFQGANGYTF.